The 23 T cell receptor beta chains below were found in one sample sequenced in a study of Ad26.COV2.S vaccination and SARS-CoV-2 variants. Treatment of the sample: some 20 received Ad26.COV2.S at low or high dose, single or two shots; 5 received placebo; per-sample allocation not given. At day 63 after the first vaccine or placebo injection, samples were drawn. Assay: immunoSEQ multiplex PCR; the TCRdb copy retains only in-frame clones and omits some. The sample records about 350,000 clones, 75% to 90% being singletons. This sample comprised peripheral blood, obtained in a trial of Ad26.COV2.S vaccine versus placebo. These receptor sequences come from a person between 18 and 65 years old who received the Ad26.COV2.S COVID-19 vaccine or a placebo.

The V and J genes are TRBV27 and TRBJ2-1, with D perhaps TRBD2 (6 bases). The V end lost 1 base, the J end lost 4 bases, and 17 bases lay between the germline ends. CDR3 size: 17 residues. Germline assignment: CDR1 MNHEY and CDR2 SMNVEV (reference sequence). The chain's CDR3 is CASSLYGGETTYNEQFF. CDR3 bases: TGTGCCAGCAGTTTATATGGCGGGGAGACTACTTACAATGAGCAGTTCTTC.

The chain couples TRBV5-1 to TRBJ1-5; D may be TRBD1 (5 bases). The germline V and J ends were trimmed by 4 bases and 5 bases, with 10 bases remaining between them. CDR3 length equals 13 residues. The germline CDR1 and CDR2 sequences are SGHRS and YFSETQ. This CDR3 is CASSPDIDQPQHF. The CDR3 nucleotides read TGCGCCAGCAGCCCGGACATAGATCAGCCCCAGCATTTT. Full variable domain (rest looked up from reference TRBV5-1 and TRBJ1-5): KAGVTQTPRYLIKTRGQQVTLSCSPISGHRSVSWYQQTPGQGLQFLFEYFSETQRNKGNFPGRFSGRQFSNSRSEMNVSTLELGDSALYLCASSPDIDQPQHFGDGTRLSIL.

The rearrangement uses TRBV6-1 and TRBJ2-3; the D is unclear. The CDR3 extends over 13 amino acids. Germline-derived CDR1 and CDR2 are MNHNS and SASEGT. The V gene lost 7 bases and the J gene lost 0 bases, with 8 bases spanning the gap. CDR3 sequence reads: CASTVGSTDTQYF. In DNA, the CDR3 is TGTGCCAGCACGGTGGGGAGCACAGATACGCAGTATTTT.

The chain carries TRBV6-4 and TRBJ2-2; D may be TRBD2 (6 bases). The ends were cut back, 4 bases at V and 4 bases at J, with 10 bases in the middle. CDR3 length: 14 amino acids. CDR1 MRHNA and CDR2 SNTAGT come from the germline V gene. This chain's CDR3 is CASSVMTSTGELFF. DNA of the CDR3: TGTGCCAGCAGTGTCATGACTAGCACCGGGGAGCTGTTTTTT.

The CDR3 DNA reads TGTGCCTGGAGTAGAGACAGGTCAATCCTCCACTTT. This translates into CAWSRDRSILHF. This sequence joins TRBV30 and TRBJ1-6, with D possibly matching TRBD1 (6 bases). The germline V gene encodes CDR1 GTSNPN and CDR2 SVGIG (reference sequence). CDR3 size: 12 residues. Trimming pared 2 bases from V and 15 bases from J, leaving 14 bases between.

The rearrangement joins TRBV6-5 to TRBJ1-2, with TRBD1 as a possible D gene (5 bases). CDR1 MNHEY and CDR2 SVGAGI come from the germline V gene. This CDR3 contains 13 residues. V gave up 0 bases and J gave up 9 bases, with 11 bases separating them. The CDR3 DNA reads as TGTGCCAGCAGTTACTCCCTGGGGGGGAGCTACACCTTC. The encoded protein is CASSYSLGGSYTF.

This clone has a single count. At the DNA level, this CDR3 is encoded by other sequences in the same sample as well. The chain carries TRBV27 and TRBJ1-2; unclear D gene. Germline values: CDR1 MNHEY, CDR2 SMNVEV (reference sequence). The CDR3 totals 13 residues. V lost 3 bases, J lost 1 base, and 6 bases lay in between. CDR3 DNA sequence: TGTGCCAGCAGTTTGGGCAGTAACTATGGCTACACCTTC. Its protein product is CASSLGSNYGYTF.

The CDR3 loop reads CASRAPGRRYGYTF. The CDR3 bases are TGTGCCAGCAGAGCCCCAGGGAGGAGGTATGGCTACACCTTC. V usage is TRBV11-2 and J usage is TRBJ1-2, with a possible D match to TRBD1 (5 bases). Germline values: CDR1 SGHAT, CDR2 FQNNGV. The V gene lost 6 bases and the J gene lost 5 bases, with 16 bases spanning the gap. The CDR3 extends over 14 amino acids.

J is TRBJ1-3 and V is TRBV15; D may be TRBD1 (5 bases). CDR3 length equals 16 residues. Per germline, CDR1 LNHNV and CDR2 YYDKDF (reference sequence). V lost 3 bases to trimming and J lost 0 bases, with 12 bases between them. The DNA of the CDR3 is TGTGCCACCAGCAGGGGACTAGGGAGCTCTGGAAACACCATATATTTT. It specifies CATSRGLGSSGNTIYF.

The chain joins TRBV4-3 to TRBJ2-2; D uncertain. In germline, CDR1 is LGHNA, CDR2 YSLEER. Trimming stripped 0 bases from V and 6 bases from J, with 11 bases between. This CDR3 spans 15 amino acids. The CDR3 coding sequence is TGCGCCAGCAGCCAAGAGTGGAGATCGCCCGGGGAGCTGTTTTTT. It is translated as CASSQEWRSPGELFF.

CDR3 sequence (DNA): TGCGCCAGCAGCGCGGGTTTGGGTAACACCGGGGAGCTGTTTTTT. Translated: CASSAGLGNTGELFF. The chain uses TRBV5-1 and TRBJ2-2; D perhaps matches TRBD2 (5 bases). Germline CDR1 SGHRS, CDR2 YFSETQ. This CDR3 comprises 15 residues. V was trimmed by 4 bases and J by 2 bases, leaving 12 bases between them.

This clone appeared once. This chain joins TRBV28 and TRBJ2-7; D is possibly TRBD2 (5 bases). V lost 7 bases to trimming and J lost 4 bases, with 17 bases between them. The length of the CDR3 is 14 residues. The germline V gene has CDR1 MDHEN and CDR2 SYDVKM. The CDR3 region is CASTVGRSGYEQYF. CDR3 sequence (DNA): TGTGCCAGCACCGTCGGACGTTCGGGGTACGAGCAGTACTTC.

V is TRBV29-1 and J is TRBJ2-7, with TRBD1 matching 9 bases. From germline, CDR1 is SQVTM and CDR2 ANQGSEA. V gave up 7 bases and J gave up 2 bases; unmatched junction bases: 3. The CDR3 contains 12 residues. DNA of the CDR3: TGCAGCGCAGGGACAGGGACCTACGAGCAGTACTTC. Amino acids: CSAGTGTYEQYF.

This clone was picked up one time. The V call is TRBV19, the J call TRBJ1-5, with 7 bases that match TRBD1. CDR3 length equals 13 residues. The trim removed 4 bases at V and 6 bases at J, leaving 3 bases unmatched. Germline assignment: CDR1 LNHDA and CDR2 SQIVND (reference sequence). CDR3 DNA sequence: TGTGCCAGTAGTAGGACAGGTTCTCAGCCCCAGCATTTT. Its protein product is CASSRTGSQPQHF. Full variable domain (missing parts from reference TRBV19 and TRBJ1-5): DGGITQSPKYLFRKEGQNVTLSCEQNLNHDAMYWYRQDPGQGLRLIYYSQIVNDFQKGDIAEGYSVSREKKESFPLTVTSAQKNPTAFYLCASSRTGSQPQHFGDGTRLSIL.

This chain uses TRBV21-1 with TRBJ1-2. TRBV21-1 is labeled a pseudogene. The length of the CDR3 is 13 residues. The CDR3 nucleotides are TGTGCCACCTCCGAGGGCAAGGCGGATGGCTACACCTTC. Encoded protein: CATSEGKADGYTF.

This clone was recorded once. The chain recombines TRBV21-1 with TRBJ2-2; the tabulated D call, TRBD2, remains unverified against the DNA. TRBV21-1 is termed a pseudogene. CDR3 length: 16 amino acids. Here the CDR3 reads CASSKYRDWNTGELFF. CDR3 DNA: TGTGCCAGCAGCAAATACCGGGACTGGAACACCGGGGAGCTGTTTTTT.

The chain links TRBV5-1 to TRBJ2-2; D not certain. Trimming cost V 0 bases and J 7 bases, with 13 bases left between them. Looked up from germline, CDR1 is SGHRS and CDR2 is YFSETQ. The CDR3 runs to 15 residues. The CDR3 is CASSLGLGIVGELFF. DNA of the CDR3: TGCGCCAGCAGCTTGGGTCTGGGGATAGTCGGGGAGCTGTTTTTT.

The V and J genes are TRBV4-1 and TRBJ2-5; D unresolved. V lost 0 bases and J 3 bases, leaving 8 bases between the germline ends. The CDR3 extends over 14 amino acids. Germline V gives CDR1 MGHRA, CDR2 YSYEKL. The CDR3 sequence is CASSQDGTKETQYF. Here the CDR3 DNA reads TGCGCCAGCAGCCAAGATGGAACAAAAGAGACCCAGTACTTC.

CDR3 bases: TGTGCCAGCAGTCGTGGACTAGCGGAGACCTACGAGCAGTACTTC. The encoded protein is CASSRGLAETYEQYF. This chain uses TRBV27 with TRBJ2-7, with 10 bases fitting TRBD2. The germline CDR1 and CDR2 sequences are MNHEY and SMNVEV (reference sequence). V was clipped by 5 bases and J by 2 bases; unmatched bases: 6. The CDR3 totals 15 residues.

CDR3 in amino acids: CASRPGGGTEAFF. CDR3 in DNA: TGTGCCAGTAGACCGGGGGGCGGTACTGAAGCTTTCTTT. This chain links TRBV19 with TRBJ1-1, with D perhaps TRBD1 (6 bases). Trimming shortened V by 6 bases and J by 5 bases, and 13 bases separated the two germline ends. Germline V gene sequence: CDR1 LNHDA, CDR2 SQIVND (reference sequence). The CDR3 totals 13 residues.

The chain links TRBV10-3 to TRBJ1-1; D is perhaps TRBD1 (6 bases). With 4 bases removed from V and 3 bases from J, the gap between germline ends came to 12 bases. This CDR3 has 14 amino acids. Germline CDR1 is ENHRY and CDR2 is SYGVKD. CDR3 sequence (DNA): TGTGCCATCAGTGGGGGTCCAGGGGACACTGAAGCTTTCTTT. It encodes CAISGGPGDTEAFF.

The chain joins TRBV3-1 (or the pseudogene TRBV3-2) to TRBJ1-1, with TRBD1 matching over 8 bases. The CDR3 runs 18 residues. Germline V gene lookup returns CDR1 LGHDT and CDR2 YNNKEL (reference sequence). Trimming at V came to 3 bases and at J to 0 bases, leaving 12 bases not matched to a gene. This CDR3 is CASSHPLTGGIVNTEAFF. DNA for the CDR3: TGTGCCAGCAGCCATCCCCTCACAGGGGGAATCGTGAACACTGAAGCTTTCTTT.

This clone was counted ten times or more. V gene TRBV10-1 combines with J gene TRBJ1-2, with 10 positions matching TRBD1. Trimming cost V 7 bases and J 4 bases; bases outside gene matches: 6. This CDR3 is 14 amino acids long. CDR1 is WNHNN and CDR2 is SYGVQD in the germline V gene (reference sequence). DNA for the CDR3: TGCGCCAGCACCTGGGGACAGGGGTCCTATGGCTACACCTTC. Protein: CASTWGQGSYGYTF.